Listed here are 12 T cell receptor beta chains from one sample, sequenced in a study of control samples from healthy donors and cancer patients. Here immunoSEQ multiplex PCR was the method, and the copy in TCRdb shows in-frame clones only, minus some. The sample carries fewer than 500,000 clones, 90% recorded once. Sequenced input: PBMCs. These receptors were taken from a man in his forties with head and neck cancer.

The chain couples TRBV7-2 to TRBJ1-4; no clear D gene. The CDR3 runs 12 residues. In germline, CDR1 is SGHTA, CDR2 FQGNSA. V was pared by 5 bases and J by 8 bases, with 9 bases between. CDR3 sequence: CASSPQTEKLFF. In DNA form, the CDR3 reads TGTGCCAGCAGCCCACAAACCGAAAAACTGTTTTTT.

V usage is TRBV2 and J usage is TRBJ2-2, with 10 bases lining up with TRBD1. In germline, CDR1 is SNHLY, CDR2 FYNNEI. The CDR3 has 16 amino acids. V shed 10 bases, J shed 4 bases, and the junction held 12 bases outside the gene matches. For the CDR3, the DNA is TGTGCCACCGAGGGAGGACAGGGGGTTGGCACCGGGGAGCTGTTTTTT. Translation gives CATEGGQGVGTGELFF. Supplemented by reference TRBV2 and TRBJ2-2, the full variable domain reads EPEVTQTPSHQVTQMGQEVILRCVPISNHLYFYWYRQILGQKVEFLVSFYNNEISEKSEIFDDQFSVERPDGSNFTLKIRSTKLEDSAMYFCATEGGQGVGTGELFFGEGSRLTVL.

V usage is TRBV30 and J usage is TRBJ1-5; no clear D. Trimming removed 2 bases at V and 5 bases at J, with 10 bases between. The CDR3 consists of 13 residues. Per the germline V gene, CDR1 is GTSNPN and CDR2 is SVGIG (reference sequence). The CDR3 DNA sequence: TGTGCCTGGAGTCTCGGGGAGGATCAGCCCCAGCATTTT. Protein sequence: CAWSLGEDQPQHF.

The chain has TRBV2 and TRBJ2-2; D gene unclear. CDR3 length equals 15 residues. V lost 4 bases, J lost 0 bases, and 9 bases lay in between. Per germline, CDR1 SNHLY and CDR2 FYNNEI. The DNA for the CDR3 is TGTGCCAGCAGTGCTGTTCCCACGAACACCGGGGAGCTGTTTTTT. Translation gives CASSAVPTNTGELFF.

V and J are TRBV28 and TRBJ2-2; 13 bases are a match to TRBD2. Germline trimming cut 5 bases from V and 0 bases from J; bases unmatched to any gene: 12. Germline CDR1 MDHEN, CDR2 SYDVKM. The CDR3 runs 20 residues. The CDR3 nucleotides read TGTGCCAGCAGTAGATACTTTGGACTAGCGGGAGTTTCGAACACCGGGGAGCTGTTTTTT. Translation: CASSRYFGLAGVSNTGELFF.

V usage is TRBV6-5 and J usage is TRBJ2-3; 7 bases line up with TRBD1. The J segment lost 2 bases and the V segment lost 6 bases, leaving 8 bases of the junction unmatched. Germline V gene sequence: CDR1 MNHEY, CDR2 SVGAGI. This CDR3 region has 15 residues. CDR3 amino acids: CASSVDGTVTDTQYF. The CDR3 bases are TGTGCCAGCAGCGTCGATGGGACAGTCACAGATACGCAGTATTTT.

This chain links TRBV20-1 with TRBJ1-2; 11 bases are a match to TRBD1. CDR1 is DFQATT and CDR2 is SNEGSKA in the germline V gene (reference sequence). V shed 3 bases, J shed 0 bases, and the junction held 3 bases outside the gene matches. The CDR3 loop spans 15 amino acids. The CDR3 DNA is TGCAGTGCTAGTGTGGGACAGGGGGCTAACTATGGCTACACCTTC. Translating it yields CSASVGQGANYGYTF.

This clone was recorded only once. V usage is TRBV4-1 and J usage is TRBJ1-6; D gene uncertain. Germline values: CDR1 MGHRA, CDR2 YSYEKL. V was trimmed by 0 bases and J by 11 bases, leaving 8 bases between them. The CDR3 spans 13 residues. As DNA, the CDR3 is TGCGCCAGCAGCCAAGACCCGGGCGCACCCCTCCACTTT. Translation: CASSQDPGAPLHF.

This clone was counted a single time. This CDR3 reads CAALSSGRNEQFF. The CDR3 DNA reads as TGTGCCGCACTTAGTAGCGGGAGAAATGAGCAGTTCTTC. This chain uses TRBV25-1 with TRBJ2-1; 9 bases map to TRBD2. The CDR3 spans 13 residues. Per the germline V gene, CDR1 is MGHDK and CDR2 is SYGVNS. With 11 bases clipped from V and 7 bases from J, the junction kept 9 bases outside the gene matches. Variable domain in full (rest from reference TRBV25-1 and TRBJ2-1): EADIYQTPRYLVIGTGKKITLECSQTMGHDKMYWYQQDPGMELHLIHYSYGVNSTEKGDLSSESTVSRIRTEHFPLTLESARPSHTSQYLCAALSSGRNEQFFGPGTRLTVL.

The chain is built from TRBV29-1 and TRBJ2-1; D is possibly TRBD1 (6 bases). This CDR3 is built from 15 residues. The V end was cut by 3 bases, the J end by 7 bases, with 19 bases between. Germline CDR1 and CDR2: SQVTM and ANQGSEA. The DNA for the CDR3 is TGCAGCGTTGACCAGGGGCTTCCTACTGGTAATGAGCAGTTCTTC. Translation gives CSVDQGLPTGNEQFF.

This clone was recorded only once. At one boundary the junction diverges from the germline segment, which might be a read error. V gene TRBV30 combines with J gene TRBJ1-4; no clear D gene. Germline V gene sequence: CDR1 GTSNPN, CDR2 SVGIG (reference sequence). The CDR3 is 11 residues long. The CDR3 bases are TGCACGGGGAAGTATAATGAAAAACTGTTTTTT. Residues: CTGKYNEKLFF.

The CDR3 reads CASSRIGYGYTF. The CDR3 bases are TGTGCCAGTAGTCGGATAGGCTATGGCTACACCTTC. V gene TRBV19 combines with J gene TRBJ1-2; D is undetermined. Germline V lookup: CDR1 LNHDA, CDR2 SQIVND (reference sequence). The CDR3 is made up of 12 amino acids. V was shortened by 5 bases and J by 4 bases, with 8 bases between the two germline ends.